These 31 T cell receptor beta chains were sequenced from one sample in a study of blood T cell repertoires in COVID-19. Data came from immunoSEQ multiplex PCR; TCRdb stores just in-frame clones and leaves some out. The sample lists roughly 110,000 clones, 84% seen once, with roughly 4.4% in the top ten. The specimen was peripheral blood. These TCRs come from a human donor in a cohort sampled during active COVID-19.

This clone was seen only a few times. The J gene is TRBJ1-1, the V gene TRBV5-1; no reliable D call. Germline CDR1 SGHRS, CDR2 YFSETQ. CDR3 length equals 15 residues. The germline V and J ends were trimmed by 4 bases and 2 bases, with 15 bases remaining between them. CDR3 residues: CASSPTPRENTEAFF. The CDR3 DNA is TGCGCCAGCAGCCCCACCCCCCGGGAAAACACTGAAGCTTTCTTT.

J is TRBJ2-4 and V is TRBV9; TRBD2 is a possible D gene (7 bases). The germline gives CDR1 SGDLS, CDR2 YYNGEE. This CDR3 has 15 amino acids. Trimming pared 4 bases from V and 7 bases from J, leaving 18 bases between. CDR3 in DNA: TGTGCCAGCAGCCCAGGTGGAGGGAGGGGGAACATTCAGTACTTC. Translating gives CASSPGGGRGNIQYF.

The chain is built from TRBV6-5 and TRBJ2-1; 8 bases are shared with TRBD2. This CDR3 is built from 16 residues. Germline CDR1 reads MNHEY; CDR2 reads SVGAGI. Trimming took 2 bases from V and 6 from J; bases not matched to a gene: 9. The CDR3 region is CASSYNLGRGINEQFF. The CDR3 DNA is TGTGCCAGCAGTTACAATCTCGGGAGGGGGATCAATGAGCAGTTCTTC.

V and J are TRBV9 and TRBJ2-1, with TRBD2 identical over 8 bases. The V segment lost 3 bases and the J segment 6 bases; nucleotides outside the gene matches: 17. CDR3 length: 18 residues. The germline V gene has CDR1 SGDLS and CDR2 YYNGEE. CDR3 residues: CASSASGKTGLGGNEQFF. The DNA of the CDR3 is TGTGCCAGCAGCGCTTCCGGCAAGACGGGACTAGGCGGCAATGAGCAGTTCTTC. Complete variable domain (other parts from reference TRBV9 and TRBJ2-1): DSGVTQTPKHLITATGQRVTLRCSPRSGDLSVYWYQQSLDQGLQFLIQYYNGEERAKGNILERFSAQQFPDLHSELNLSSLELGDSALYFCASSASGKTGLGGNEQFFGPGTRLTVL.

This chain joins TRBV19 and TRBJ1-5; the D gene is possibly TRBD1 (5 bases). Between the trimmed V and J ends, which lost 5 bases and 6 bases, there was a span of 17 bases. Germline loops: CDR1 LNHDA, CDR2 SQIVND (reference sequence). The length of the CDR3 is 15 residues. This CDR3 is CASSPSRVLFQPQHF. CDR3 nucleotides: TGTGCCAGTAGTCCGAGCAGGGTATTGTTTCAGCCCCAGCATTTT.

This chain links TRBV29-1 with TRBJ2-3; 8 nucleotides match TRBD2. The CDR3 length is 14 residues. Germline V gene data show CDR1 as SQVTM and CDR2 as ANQGSEA. Trimming removed 6 bases from V and 6 bases from J; junction bases left unmatched: 11. In DNA, the CDR3 is TGCAGCGTCGAGGGTACAGCGGGGGCGGATACGCAGTATTTT. Protein sequence: CSVEGTAGADTQYF.

The rearrangement links TRBV7-9 to TRBJ1-1, with D unclear. The germline V gene encodes CDR1 SEHNR and CDR2 FQNEAQ (reference sequence). Between the trimmed V and J ends, which lost 2 bases and 0 bases, there was a span of 4 bases. CDR3 length: 13 amino acids. The CDR3 spells CASSLLVNTEAFF. The CDR3, as DNA: TGTGCCAGCAGCTTATTAGTGAACACTGAAGCTTTCTTT.

The J gene is TRBJ1-1, the V gene TRBV27, with D maybe TRBD1 (6 bases). CDR1 and CDR2 (germline): MNHEY, SMNVEV (reference sequence). V was cut by 6 bases and J by 4 bases, with 18 bases left in between. CDR3 length: 15 residues. The CDR3 loop reads CASRTLARGSTEAFF. The CDR3 bases are TGTGCCAGCAGAACGCTCGCCAGGGGATCCACTGAAGCTTTCTTT.

This chain links TRBV6-6 with TRBJ2-7; D possibly corresponds to TRBD2 (5 bases). There are 15 residues in the CDR3. Looked up from germline, CDR1 is MNHNY and CDR2 is SVGAGI (reference sequence). Trimming took off 5 bases at V and 3 bases at J, with 17 bases between the two ends. The CDR3, as DNA: TGTGCCAGCAGTGCTTCTTGGGGAGACAACTACGAGCAGTACTTC. Translating it yields CASSASWGDNYEQYF.

The sample holds one count of this clone. The chain joins TRBV18 to TRBJ2-3, with 7 bases lining up with TRBD2. With 3 bases clipped from V and 1 base from J, the junction kept 1 base outside the gene matches. The V gene's germline CDR1 is KGHSH and CDR2 LQKENI. The CDR3 runs 14 residues. The CDR3 DNA reads TGTGCCAGCTCACCCCTAGCGGGCACAGATACGCAGTATTTT. Its protein is CASSPLAGTDTQYF.

The rearrangement links TRBV5-1 to TRBJ2-7; 11 positions match TRBD2. The CDR3 has 14 amino acids. Germline values: CDR1 SGHRS, CDR2 YFSETQ. V shed 3 bases and J 2 bases; nucleotides not matched to a gene: 1. This CDR3 is CASSSGLAAYEQYF. In DNA form, the CDR3 reads TGCGCCAGCAGCTCGGGACTAGCGGCCTACGAGCAGTACTTC.

This clone was observed a handful of times. The gene calls are TRBV18 and TRBJ1-3; 7 bases line up with TRBD1. The trim removed 8 bases at V and 0 bases at J, leaving 13 bases unmatched. Germline V lookup: CDR1 KGHSH, CDR2 LQKENI. The CDR3 sequence is 17 residues long. The chain's CDR3 is CASARDSLTSSGNTIYF. CDR3 nucleotides: TGTGCCAGCGCCCGGGACAGCCTAACAAGCTCTGGAAACACCATATATTTT.

The CDR3 sequence: CASSPGTGTHEQYF. The DNA of the CDR3 is TGTGCCAGCAGCCCCGGGACAGGGACCCACGAGCAGTACTTC. The V gene is TRBV7-3, the J gene TRBJ2-7; 9 bases are a match to TRBD1. V shed 5 bases, J shed 5 bases, and the junction held 7 bases outside the gene matches. Germline V gives CDR1 SGHTA, CDR2 FQGTGA. The CDR3 is 14 residues long.

V is TRBV10-3 and J is TRBJ2-1; 11 bases are a match to TRBD2. The J segment lost 7 bases and the V segment lost 3 bases, leaving 5 bases of the junction unmatched. This CDR3 contains 15 residues. The V gene's germline CDR1 is ENHRY and CDR2 SYGVKD. The CDR3 DNA reads as TGTGCCATCAGTGAACTTAGCGGGAGGGCAAATGAGCAGTTCTTC. Amino acids: CAISELSGRANEQFF.

V is TRBV7-9 and J is TRBJ1-1; D not certain. V dropped 7 bases and J dropped 1 base, with 10 bases sitting between them. In germline, CDR1 is SEHNR, CDR2 FQNEAQ (reference sequence). This CDR3 has 13 amino acids. The CDR3 loop reads CASKTQRNTEAFF. The CDR3 bases are TGTGCCAGCAAGACACAGAGGAACACTGAAGCTTTCTTT.

The V gene is TRBV7-2, the J gene TRBJ1-1, with D tentatively TRBD1 (6 bases). This CDR3 has 16 amino acids. Germline V CDR1 and CDR2: SGHTA, FQGNSA. V lost 2 bases and J 7 bases, leaving 20 bases between the germline ends. In DNA, the CDR3 is TGTGCCAGCAGCTTACAGGGGTTCGCACCAGGGCATGAAGCTTTCTTT. Translation: CASSLQGFAPGHEAFF.

This chain links TRBV7-3 with TRBJ2-7, with TRBD1 matching over 8 bases. This CDR3 region has 14 residues. The V segment lost 5 bases and the J segment 2 bases; nucleotides outside the gene matches: 5. Germline-derived CDR1 and CDR2 are SGHTA and FQGTGA. CDR3: CASSTGQEPYEQYF. CDR3 nucleotides: TGTGCCAGCAGCACGGGACAGGAACCCTACGAGCAGTACTTC.

The V gene is TRBV30, the J gene TRBJ1-4; 11 bases align to TRBD1. The CDR3 runs to 15 residues. V lost 3 bases and J lost 7; bases outside the gene matches: 7. The germline V gene has CDR1 GTSNPN and CDR2 SVGIG (reference sequence). The CDR3 loop reads CAWSPGGTGGEKLFF. The CDR3, as DNA: TGTGCCTGGAGCCCAGGGGGGACAGGGGGTGAAAAACTGTTTTTT.

The chain combines TRBV19 with TRBJ2-7, with no clear D. The germline V gene encodes CDR1 LNHDA and CDR2 SQIVND (reference sequence). The CDR3 sequence is 15 residues long. The ends were cut back, 6 bases at V and 2 bases at J, with 17 bases in the middle. This CDR3 reads CASSPTELTTYEQYF. The CDR3 bases are TGTGCCAGTAGCCCCACGGAGCTAACCACCTACGAGCAGTACTTC. Based on the CDR3 plus reference TRBV19 and TRBJ2-7, the full variable domain is DGGITQSPKYLFRKEGQNVTLSCEQNLNHDAMYWYRQDPGQGLRLIYYSQIVNDFQKGDIAEGYSVSREKKESFPLTVTSAQKNPTAFYLCASSPTELTTYEQYFGPGTRLTVT.

V and J are TRBV10-3 and TRBJ1-1; no reliable D call. CDR3 size: 13 residues. Deletions cut 4 bases from V and 0 bases from J, with 6 bases between. Germline CDR1 reads ENHRY; CDR2 reads SYGVKD. The CDR3 loop is CAISAGMNTEAFF. The CDR3 DNA reads TGTGCCATCAGTGCGGGAATGAACACTGAAGCTTTCTTT.

The chain is built from TRBV7-2 and TRBJ2-1, with 10 bases identical to TRBD2. The CDR3 spans 16 residues. V was clipped by 3 bases and J by 3 bases; unmatched bases: 5. Germline-derived CDR1 and CDR2 are SGHTA and FQGNSA. This chain's CDR3 is CASSFLSGRGYNEQFF. Written as DNA, the CDR3 is TGTGCCAGCAGCTTTCTCAGCGGGAGGGGCTACAATGAGCAGTTCTTC.

This clone has a single count. V gene TRBV7-8 combines with J gene TRBJ2-2; no definite D call. V dropped 0 bases and J dropped 1 base, with 3 bases sitting between them. This CDR3 has 14 residues. The germline gives CDR1 SGHVS, CDR2 FQNEAQ. The CDR3 nucleotides are TGTGCCAGCAGCTTAGCCCAGAACACCGGGGAGCTGTTTTTT. Translation gives CASSLAQNTGELFF.

The DNA of the CDR3 is TGTGCCAGCAGCGCCCGTAGGGGGTTAAGTTCACCCCTCCACTTT. This gives the protein CASSARRGLSSPLHF. The rearrangement links TRBV28 to TRBJ1-6; D possibly corresponds to TRBD1 (6 bases). The CDR3 consists of 15 residues. The V and J ends lost 6 bases and 9 bases respectively, with 18 bases between them. Looked up from germline, CDR1 is MDHEN and CDR2 is SYDVKM.

The rearrangement uses TRBV4-3 and TRBJ2-2, with 11 bases identical to TRBD2. This CDR3 is built from 16 residues. CDR1 and CDR2 from the germline V gene are LGHNA and YSLEER. J gave up 5 bases and V 2 bases, and 4 bases lay outside the gene matches. CDR3 in amino acids: CASSQLLAGVTGELFF. CDR3 coding DNA: TGCGCCAGCAGCCAATTACTAGCGGGAGTTACCGGGGAGCTGTTTTTT.

The chain employs TRBV15 and TRBJ2-3; 12 bases align to TRBD2. Germline assignment: CDR1 LNHNV and CDR2 YYDKDF (reference sequence). CDR3 length: 18 amino acids. V lost 0 bases and J lost 3; bases outside the gene matches: 7. CDR3 coding DNA: TGTGCCACCAGCAGAGATTCGACTAGCGGGAGATCGACAGATACGCAGTATTTT. This translates into CATSRDSTSGRSTDTQYF.

The CDR3 loop is CASSLLGTGYTF. The CDR3 DNA sequence: TGTGCCAGCAGCCTCTTGGGCACTGGCTACACCTTC. The chain joins TRBV3-1 (or the pseudogene TRBV3-2) to TRBJ1-2; D uncertain. The CDR3 consists of 12 residues. V lost 4 bases, J lost 7 bases, and 10 bases lay in between. Germline CDR1 reads LGHDT; CDR2 reads YNNKEL (reference sequence).

The count of this clone is one. The V gene is TRBV28, the J gene TRBJ1-1; 9 bases are shared with TRBD1. The CDR3 spans 14 residues. Germline V gene sequence: CDR1 MDHEN, CDR2 SYDVKM. The J segment lost 1 base and the V segment lost 6 bases, leaving 3 bases of the junction unmatched. CDR3 coding DNA: TGTGCCAGCAGGGGACAGGGAGCGAACACTGAAGCTTTCTTT. Amino acids: CASRGQGANTEAFF.

The gene calls are TRBV28 and TRBJ2-3; D is ambiguous. Germline values: CDR1 MDHEN, CDR2 SYDVKM. V lost 5 bases and J lost 7, with 13 bases in between. The CDR3 covers 13 residues. The DNA for the CDR3 is TGTGCCAGCAGTCCAGGCCCCAGGAATACGCAGTATTTT. It specifies CASSPGPRNTQYF.

This clone has a single count. The chain carries TRBV5-4 and TRBJ1-2; 7 nucleotides match TRBD1. J was trimmed by 6 bases and V by 1 base; bases with no gene match: 9. The CDR3 length is 15 residues. The germline V gene encodes CDR1 SGHNT and CDR2 YYREEE (reference sequence). The CDR3 loop reads CASSLNIGQDNGYTF. The CDR3 DNA sequence: TGTGCCAGCAGCTTGAACATAGGACAGGATAATGGCTACACCTTC.

J is TRBJ2-7 and V is TRBV27; TRBD2 might be the D (5 bases). V lost 7 bases and J lost 4, with 20 bases in between. Germline V gene sequence: CDR1 MNHEY, CDR2 SMNVEV (reference sequence). This CDR3 spans 15 amino acids. The CDR3 nucleotides read TGTGCCAGCATGGTGGGCACGGGAAGCGGATACGAGCAGTACTTC. Translation gives CASMVGTGSGYEQYF.

The chain joins TRBV12-3 or TRBV12-4 to TRBJ2-6, with D perhaps TRBD2 (6 bases). The V end lost 10 bases, the J end lost 2 bases, and 9 bases lay between the germline ends. CDR3 length: 13 amino acids. The CDR3 here is CAIREAGANVLTF. The CDR3 DNA sequence: TGTGCCATCAGGGAGGCTGGGGCCAACGTCCTGACTTTC.